The entry that follows covers one T cell receptor beta chain sequence. What it binds is unknown. Germline CDR1 is SGHAT and CDR2 is FQNNGV. The CDR3 consists of 14 residues. TCRdb reanalyzed the 5' RACE reads, giving one entry per CDR3 protein sequence and no DNA. Seen in this sample are some 170,000 distinct CDR3 sequences; the ten most common clones hold roughly 2.3%. The entry originates in a study of monozygotic twins with inflammatory bowel disease. Whole-study results and caveats: Immunosuppressive treatment differences may have increased patient repertoire variability.

This receptor was identified in a human donor with ulcerative colitis or Crohn's disease, or a healthy co-twin of an affected twin (not recorded which). Sequencing was performed on blood. The chain employs TRBV11-2 and TRBJ2-2; TCRdb picks TRBD1, but there is no DNA to check that call. CDR3 sequence reads: CASRGVPGPGELFF.